This T cell receptor (beta chain) was found in a study of T cell repertoires in cytomegalovirus infection. This clonotype was seen only a few times. A single record per CDR3 protein comes from TCRdb applying MiXCR to the reads. The data contain 300,000 to 450,000 distinct CDR3 sequences, 15% to 20% of them singletons. Sequenced material: PBMCs. The TCR comes from a human donor in good health (CMV status not recorded). Some clones in this sample may be carry-over from other donors' samples.

The CDR3 nucleotides read TGTGCCAGCACCGGAGAGTGGGCAGATGGCGAGCAGTACTTC. This sequence encodes CASTGEWADGEQYF. The chain employs TRBV2 and TRBJ2-7; unclear D gene. The germline V and J ends were trimmed by 7 bases and 6 bases, with 19 bases remaining between them. Germline CDR1 and CDR2: SNHLY and FYNNEI. The CDR3 contains 14 residues.